The rows below give T cell receptor beta chains drawn from one sample of a study of human thymus T cells. Sequenced by immunoSEQ multiplex PCR; TCRdb stores in-frame clones only, minus some. The sample includes around 120,000 clones, around 94% of them seen just once. Sequenced input: thymus tissue. Source of these receptors: a boy in the first two years of life with a congenital heart defect but otherwise immunologically healthy. Each CDR3 is given with its conserved first and last residue. A D gene is named only where the DNA matches it firmly. Expanded clones are given a class, and other clones once, few, many or no size at all.

V,J,size,D,DNA,CDR3
TRBV5-6,TRBJ1-1,.,.,TGTGCCAGCAGCACCCTCTTGGACACTGAAGCTTTCTTT,CASSTLLDTEAFF
TRBV4-3,TRBJ1-5,.,.,TGCGCCAGCAGGCCAAGCCTTGGGGGGGCGAAAAATCAGCCCCAGCATTTT,CASRPSLGGAKNQPQHF
TRBV4-2,TRBJ2-3,.,.,TGTGCCAGCAGCCAGGCCGGGGGCTCCCGCACAGATACGCAGTATTTT,CASSQAGGSRTDTQYF
TRBV13,TRBJ1-3,.,TRBD1,TGTGCCAGCAGCTTAGGGGACAGGGCCCTCTCTGGAAACACCATATATTTT,CASSLGDRALSGNTIYF
TRBV15,TRBJ2-1,.,.,TGTGCCACCAGCAGAGCGGATTGGGACACCTCCTACAATGAGCAGTTCTTC,CATSRADWDTSYNEQFF
TRBV6-1,TRBJ2-5,.,.,TGTGCCAGCAGGGACGGACGGGGCCTGCGGGAGACCCAGTACTTC,CASRDGRGLRETQYF
TRBV28,TRBJ2-5,.,.,TGTGCCAGCAGTTTTCCAGGGATAGCCCAAGAGACCCAGTACTTC,CASSFPGIAQETQYF
TRBV7-9,TRBJ1-2,.,.,TGTGCCAGCAGCTTAGAGGCCAGGGCTATCTATGGCTACACCTTC,CASSLEARAIYGYTF
TRBV9,TRBJ1-1,.,.,TGTGCCAGCAGCTCCACGGGGAGGGCCACTGAAGCTTTCTTT,CASSSTGRATEAFF
TRBV4-3,TRBJ1-5,.,.,TGCGCCAGCAGCCAAGGTCCTAACAATCAGCCCCAGCATTTT,CASSQGPNNQPQHF
TRBV4-3,TRBJ2-7,.,.,TGCGCCAGCAGCCAAGGGGCCTCAACCTCCTACGAGCAGTACTTC,CASSQGASTSYEQYF
TRBV4-3,TRBJ2-7,.,TRBD2,TGCGCCAGCAGCGAAAGCGGGGGGAGCTCCTACGAGCAGTACTTC,CASSESGGSSYEQYF
TRBV6-1,TRBJ1-5,.,.,TGTGCCAGCAGTGAGGGGCTGTATAGCAATCAGCCCCAGCATTTT,CASSEGLYSNQPQHF
TRBV14,TRBJ2-7,.,.,TGTGCCAGCAGCCAAACCCGCTCCGGGACTCCCTACGAGCAGTACTTC,CASSQTRSGTPYEQYF
TRBV7-2,TRBJ2-7,.,.,TGTGCCAGCAGCCCCCGGACCCCCGGCCCTTCAGAGTGGTACTTC,CASSPRTPGPSEWYF
TRBV4-1,TRBJ2-7,few,.,TGCGCCAGCAGCCAAGATGGCCCTAGCAGTAGCTACGAGCAGTACTTC,CASSQDGPSSSYEQYF
TRBV5-1,TRBJ2-3,.,.,TGCGCCAGCAGCTTGGTTCGGGGGAGCACAGATACGCAGTATTTT,CASSLVRGSTDTQYF
TRBV11-2,TRBJ2-5,.,.,TGTGCCAGCAGCGACGGGATGGGCACGGAGTGGGAGACCCAGTACTTC,CASSDGMGTEWETQYF
TRBV6-5,TRBJ1-1,.,TRBD1,TGTGCCAGCAGTTACCGCCAGGGGGCGGGAGCTTTCTTT,CASSYRQGAGAFF
TRBV28,TRBJ2-6,.,TRBD1,TGTGCCAGCAGTTGGACAGGGGGCGAAATCAGGTCGAGCCCTGGGGCCAACGTCCTGACTTTC,CASSWTGGEIRSSPGANVLTF
TRBV5-1,TRBJ2-7,.,TRBD1,TGCGCCAGCAGCAGTGACAGGGAAGGAAGGGACGAGCAGTACTTC,CASSSDREGRDEQYF
TRBV29-1,TRBJ2-3,.,.,TGCAGCGTTGAAAGCGGCCCTAGCACAGATACGCAGTATTTT,CSVESGPSTDTQYF
TRBV19,TRBJ2-6,.,.,TGTGCCAGTAGTACCACTATGATGGGGGCCAACGTCCTGACTTTC,CASSTTMMGANVLTF
TRBV6-5,TRBJ1-1,.,.,TGTGCCAGCAGTTACTCCGGCGGACTCACTGAAGCTTTCTTT,CASSYSGGLTEAFF
TRBV5-6,TRBJ1-1,.,TRBD1,TGTGCCAGCAGCTTGAGGGGGCGGAACACTGAAGCTTTCTTT,CASSLRGRNTEAFF
TRBV11-2,TRBJ2-3,.,TRBD2,TGTGCCAGCACAATGAAGGCTAGCGGGGAAACAGATACGCAGTATTTT,CASTMKASGETDTQYF
TRBV14,TRBJ1-1,.,.,TGTGCCAGCAGCCAAGACCGCGGCAGGGCCACTGAAGCTTTCTTT,CASSQDRGRATEAFF
TRBV7-9,TRBJ1-1,.,.,TGTGCCAGCAGTTTTCTTCAGCGGGACACTGAAGCTTTCTTT,CASSFLQRDTEAFF